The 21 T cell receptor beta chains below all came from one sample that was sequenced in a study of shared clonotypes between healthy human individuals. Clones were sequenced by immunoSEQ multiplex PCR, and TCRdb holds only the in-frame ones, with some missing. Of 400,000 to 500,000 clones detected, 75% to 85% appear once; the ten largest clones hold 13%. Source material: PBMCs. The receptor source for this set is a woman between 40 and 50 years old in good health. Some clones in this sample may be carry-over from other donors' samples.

The CDR3 loop is CASSPRQSASTDTQYF. The DNA for the CDR3 is TGTGCCAGCAGCCCCAGGCAGTCCGCTAGCACAGATACGCAGTATTTT. The chain is built from TRBV7-3 and TRBJ2-3; D gene uncertain. V was trimmed by 5 bases and J by 0 bases, leaving 15 bases between them. This CDR3 is 16 amino acids long. Germline V gene data show CDR1 as SGHTA and CDR2 as FQGTGA.

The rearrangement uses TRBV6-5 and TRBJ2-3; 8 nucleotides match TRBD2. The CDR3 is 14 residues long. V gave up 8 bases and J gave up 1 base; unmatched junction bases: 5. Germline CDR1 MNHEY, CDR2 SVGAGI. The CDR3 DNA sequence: TGTGCCAGCCATGGTAGCGGGGGCACAGATACGCAGTATTTT. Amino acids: CASHGSGGTDTQYF.

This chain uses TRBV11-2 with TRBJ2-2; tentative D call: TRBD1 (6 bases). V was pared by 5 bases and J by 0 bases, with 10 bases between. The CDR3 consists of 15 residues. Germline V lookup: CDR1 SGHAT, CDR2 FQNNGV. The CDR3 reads CASSPWTANTGELFF. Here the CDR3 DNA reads TGTGCCAGCAGCCCCTGGACAGCGAACACCGGGGAGCTGTTTTTT. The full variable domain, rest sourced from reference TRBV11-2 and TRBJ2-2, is EAGVAQSPRYKIIEKRQSVAFWCNPISGHATLYWYQQILGQGPKLLIQFQNNGVVDDSQLPKDRFSAERLKGVDSTLKIQPAKLEDSAVYLCASSPWTANTGELFFGEGSRLTVL.

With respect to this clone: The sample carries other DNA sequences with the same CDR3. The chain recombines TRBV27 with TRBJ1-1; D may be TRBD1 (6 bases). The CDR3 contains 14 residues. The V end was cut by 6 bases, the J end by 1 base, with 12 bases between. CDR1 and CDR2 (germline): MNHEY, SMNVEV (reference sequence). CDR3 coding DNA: TGTGCCAGCAGCCGCGGGGGCTGGAACACTGAAGCTTTCTTT. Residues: CASSRGGWNTEAFF.

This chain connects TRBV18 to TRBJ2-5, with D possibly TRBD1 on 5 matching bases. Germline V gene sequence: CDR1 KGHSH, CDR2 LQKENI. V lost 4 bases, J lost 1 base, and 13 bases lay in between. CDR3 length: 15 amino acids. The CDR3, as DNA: TGTGCCAGCTCACTTACCGACAGCCTCCAAGAGACCCAGTACTTC. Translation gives CASSLTDSLQETQYF.

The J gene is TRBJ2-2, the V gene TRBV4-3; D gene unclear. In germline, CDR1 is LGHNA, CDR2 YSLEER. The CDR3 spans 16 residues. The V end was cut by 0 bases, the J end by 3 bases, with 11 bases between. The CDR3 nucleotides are TGCGCCAGCAGCCAAGAAAAAGGTCCATACACCGGGGAGCTGTTTTTT. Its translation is CASSQEKGPYTGELFF.

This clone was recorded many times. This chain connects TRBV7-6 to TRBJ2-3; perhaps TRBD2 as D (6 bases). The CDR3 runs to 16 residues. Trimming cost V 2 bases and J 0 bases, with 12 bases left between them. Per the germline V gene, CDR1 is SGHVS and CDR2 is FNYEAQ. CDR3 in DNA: TGTGCCAGCAGCTTAATAGGCGGGAAGAGCACAGATACGCAGTATTTT. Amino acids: CASSLIGGKSTDTQYF.

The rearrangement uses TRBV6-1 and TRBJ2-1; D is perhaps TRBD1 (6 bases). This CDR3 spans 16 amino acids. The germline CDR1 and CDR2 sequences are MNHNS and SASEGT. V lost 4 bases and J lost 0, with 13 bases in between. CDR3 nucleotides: TGTGCCAGCAGTGGGCCGGGACACAGCTCCTACAATGAGCAGTTCTTC. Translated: CASSGPGHSSYNEQFF.

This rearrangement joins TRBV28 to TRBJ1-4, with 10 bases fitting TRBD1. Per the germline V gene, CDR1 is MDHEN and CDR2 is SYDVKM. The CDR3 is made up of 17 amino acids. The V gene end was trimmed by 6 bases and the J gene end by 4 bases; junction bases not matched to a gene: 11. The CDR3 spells CASSSIRDRGLNEKLFF. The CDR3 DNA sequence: TGTGCCAGCAGCTCTATACGCGACAGGGGGCTTAATGAAAAACTGTTTTTT.

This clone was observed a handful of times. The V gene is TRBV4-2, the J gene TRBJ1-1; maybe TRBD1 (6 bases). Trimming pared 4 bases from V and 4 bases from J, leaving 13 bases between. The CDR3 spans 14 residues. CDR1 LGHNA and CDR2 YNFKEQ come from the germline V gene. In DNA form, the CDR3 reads TGTGCCAGCAGCCCCGCAGGGGTCGGCACTGAAGCTTTCTTT. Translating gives CASSPAGVGTEAFF.

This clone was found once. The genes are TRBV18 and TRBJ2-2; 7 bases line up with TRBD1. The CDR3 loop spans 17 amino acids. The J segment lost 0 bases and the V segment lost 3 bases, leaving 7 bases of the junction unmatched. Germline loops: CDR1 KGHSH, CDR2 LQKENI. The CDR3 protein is CASSPTGILANTGELFF. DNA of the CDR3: TGTGCCAGCTCACCGACAGGGATCCTCGCGAACACCGGGGAGCTGTTTTTT. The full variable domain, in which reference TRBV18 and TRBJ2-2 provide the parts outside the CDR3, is NAGVMQNPRHLVRRRGQEARLRCSPMKGHSHVYWYRQLPEEGLKFMVYLQKENIIDESGMPKERFSAEFPKEGPSILRIQQVVRGDSAAYFCASSPTGILANTGELFFGEGSRLTVL.

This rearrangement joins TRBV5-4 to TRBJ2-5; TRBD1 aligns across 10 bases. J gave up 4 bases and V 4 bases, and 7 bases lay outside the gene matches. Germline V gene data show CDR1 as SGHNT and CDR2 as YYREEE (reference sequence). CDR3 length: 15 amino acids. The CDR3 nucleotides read TGTGCCAGCAGCCCGAAGACAGGGGGCACAGAGACCCAGTACTTC. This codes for CASSPKTGGTETQYF.

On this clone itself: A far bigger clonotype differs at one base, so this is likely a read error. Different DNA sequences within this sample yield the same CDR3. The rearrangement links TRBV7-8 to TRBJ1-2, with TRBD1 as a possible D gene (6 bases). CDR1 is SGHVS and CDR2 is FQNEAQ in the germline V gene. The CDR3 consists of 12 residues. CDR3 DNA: TGTGCCAGTAGCTTAGCAGGACAGGGCTACACCTTC. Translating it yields CASSLAGQGYTF.

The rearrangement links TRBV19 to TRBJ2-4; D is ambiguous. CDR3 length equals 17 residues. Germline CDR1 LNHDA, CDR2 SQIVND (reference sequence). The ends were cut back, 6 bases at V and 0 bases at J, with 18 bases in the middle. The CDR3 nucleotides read TGTGCCAGTAGGCCTCGACGGCAGGCCCAAGCCAAAAACATTCAGTACTTC. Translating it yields CASRPRRQAQAKNIQYF.

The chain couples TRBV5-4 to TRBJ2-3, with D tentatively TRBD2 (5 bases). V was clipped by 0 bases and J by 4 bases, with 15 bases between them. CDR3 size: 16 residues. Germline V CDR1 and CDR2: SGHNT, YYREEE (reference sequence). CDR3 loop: CASSLAGRRSADTQYF. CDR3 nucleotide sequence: TGTGCCAGCAGCTTGGCCGGACGGAGGTCGGCAGATACGCAGTATTTT.

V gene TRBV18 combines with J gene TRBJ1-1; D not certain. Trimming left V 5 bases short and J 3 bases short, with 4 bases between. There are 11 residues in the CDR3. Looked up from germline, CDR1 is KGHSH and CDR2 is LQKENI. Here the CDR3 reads CASSADTEAFF. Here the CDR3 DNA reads TGTGCCAGCTCAGCAGACACTGAAGCTTTCTTT.

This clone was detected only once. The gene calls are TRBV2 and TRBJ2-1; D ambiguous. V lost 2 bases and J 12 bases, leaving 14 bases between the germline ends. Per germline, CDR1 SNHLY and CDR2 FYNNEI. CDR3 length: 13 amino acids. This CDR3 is CASSEKGTLGQFF. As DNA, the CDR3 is TGTGCCAGCAGTGAAAAGGGCACCCTAGGGCAGTTCTTC.

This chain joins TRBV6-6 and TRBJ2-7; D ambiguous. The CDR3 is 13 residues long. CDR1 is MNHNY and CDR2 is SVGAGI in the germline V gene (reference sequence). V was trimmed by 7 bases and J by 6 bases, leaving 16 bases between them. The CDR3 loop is CASISPSDLEQYF. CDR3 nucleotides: TGTGCCAGCATCAGTCCGTCGGATCTCGAGCAGTACTTC.

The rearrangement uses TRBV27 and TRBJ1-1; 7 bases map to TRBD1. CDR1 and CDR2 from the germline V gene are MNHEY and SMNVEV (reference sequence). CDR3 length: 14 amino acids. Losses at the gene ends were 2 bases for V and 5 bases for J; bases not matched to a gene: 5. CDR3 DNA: TGTGCCAGCAGTTTAAAGGGGGCGCGGACTGAAGCTTTCTTT. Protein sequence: CASSLKGARTEAFF.

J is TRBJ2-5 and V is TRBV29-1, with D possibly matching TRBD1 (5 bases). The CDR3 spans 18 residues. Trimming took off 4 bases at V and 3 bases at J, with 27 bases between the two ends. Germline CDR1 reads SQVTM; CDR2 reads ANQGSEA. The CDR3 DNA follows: TGCAGCGTTGGTGGGGCCAGGGCAAGGGGTTTTGGAAAAGAGACCCAGTACTTC. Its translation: CSVGGARARGFGKETQYF.

DNA for the CDR3: TGCGCCAGCAGCCCGGAGGGTAAAGGGATCTACGAGCAGTACTTC. It is translated as CASSPEGKGIYEQYF. V usage is TRBV5-1 and J usage is TRBJ2-7; tentative D call: TRBD2 (6 bases). Between the trimmed V and J ends, which lost 4 bases and 3 bases, there was a span of 17 bases. The CDR3 runs 15 residues. Germline values: CDR1 SGHRS, CDR2 YFSETQ.